This T cell receptor beta chain was recorded in a study of blood T cell dynamics during melanoma immunotherapy. The germline gives CDR1 SGHDN, CDR2 FVKESK. V lost 0 bases and J lost 6, with 16 bases in between. The CDR3 loop spans 16 amino acids. Indicated time point: week 3, after first cycle of checkpoint inhibitor. DNA loading was fixed at about 340 ng for all bulk PBMC samples. Sequencing used immunoSEQ multiplex PCR; TCRdb keeps in-frame clones, though not all of them. Of fewer than 30,000 clones listed, 65% to 85% are singletons. The chain employs TRBV14 and TRBJ2-3, with D possibly called TRBD1 or TRBD2 (5 bases each). This clonotype originated in a human donor with melanoma. The source was blood, collected from a patient treated with checkpoint blockade. The CDR3 DNA sequence: TGTGCCAGCAGCCAAGAGGGGGTTCGTGTTCTGGATACGCAGTATTTT. Translation: CASSQEGVRVLDTQYF. Using reference TRBV14 and TRBJ2-3 for the parts outside the CDR3, the full variable domain is EAGVTQFPSHSVIEKGQTVTLRCDPISGHDNLYWYRRVMGKEIKFLLHFVKESKQDESGMPNNRFLAERTGGTYSTLKVQPAELEDSGVYFCASSQEGVRVLDTQYFGPGTRLTVL.